The 5 T cell receptor beta chains below were found in one sample sequenced in a study of graft-versus-host responses after intestinal transplantation. Sequencing was performed with immunoSEQ multiplex PCR; in TCRdb, only in-frame clones are kept and a portion is missing. The sample consists of 25,000 to 35,000 clones, about 92% of them appearing once. Sequences were derived from PBMCs, sampled just over 65 days after intestinal transplant. Receptor source: a human patient who received an intestinal transplant, so some T cells may come from the graft donor.

This rearrangement joins TRBV6-6 to TRBJ1-1, with a possible D match to TRBD1 (6 bases). CDR3 length: 13 amino acids. The germline V gene encodes CDR1 MNHNY and CDR2 SVGAGI (reference sequence). The V end lost 5 bases, the J end lost 4 bases, and 11 bases lay between the germline ends. The CDR3 DNA follows: TGTGCCAGCAGTGGAGGAGGGGGCACTGAAGCTTTCTTT. It encodes CASSGGGGTEAFF.

This sequence joins TRBV7-6 and TRBJ1-5, with D perhaps TRBD1 (5 bases). The germline gives CDR1 SGHVS, CDR2 FNYEAQ. V was shortened by 2 bases and J by 5 bases, with 10 bases between the two germline ends. The CDR3 totals 14 residues. The CDR3 sequence: CASSLRAGDQPQHF. DNA for the CDR3: TGTGCCAGCAGCTTACGGGCGGGGGATCAGCCCCAGCATTTT. The full variable domain, with the rest looked up from reference TRBV7-6 and TRBJ1-5, is GAGVSQSPRYKVTKRGQDVALRCDPISGHVSLYWYRQALGQGPEFLTYFNYEAQQDKSGLPNDRFSAERPEGSISTLTIQRTEQRDSAMYRCASSLRAGDQPQHFGDGTRLSIL.

The chain carries TRBV30 and TRBJ2-7; D gene ambiguous. The CDR3 length is 11 residues. The germline V gene has CDR1 GTSNPN and CDR2 SVGIG (reference sequence). V lost 5 bases to trimming and J lost 6 bases, with 11 bases between them. CDR3 nucleotide sequence: TGTGCCTGGGGCACTGCAGGCGAGCAGTACTTC. This codes for CAWGTAGEQYF.

The J gene is TRBJ1-2, the V gene TRBV5-4, with D perhaps TRBD1 (5 bases). The CDR3 totals 15 residues. The ends were cut back, 0 bases at V and 4 bases at J, with 13 bases in the middle. CDR1 is SGHNT, CDR2 YYREEE, per germline (reference sequence). The CDR3 here is CASSLARQLPYGYTF. CDR3 DNA: TGTGCCAGCAGCTTGGCCCGACAGCTACCCTATGGCTACACCTTC. Together with reference TRBV5-4 and TRBJ1-2, the CDR3 gives the full variable domain: ETGVTQSPTHLIKTRGQQVTLRCSSQSGHNTVSWYQQALGQGPQFIFQYYREEENGRGNFPPRFSGLQFPNYSSELNVNALELDDSALYLCASSLARQLPYGYTFGSGTRLTVV.

This clone was detected once. The chain recombines TRBV19 with TRBJ2-7, with 7 positions matching TRBD1. Germline CDR1 and CDR2: LNHDA and SQIVND (reference sequence). J was trimmed by 2 bases and V by 6 bases; bases with no gene match: 7. This CDR3 comprises 14 residues. Here the CDR3 reads CASSRQGGAYEQYF. The CDR3, as DNA: TGTGCCAGTAGCAGACAGGGCGGTGCCTACGAGCAGTACTTC.